The rows below give T cell receptor beta chains drawn from one sample of a study of shared clonotypes between healthy human individuals. The data were produced by immunoSEQ multiplex PCR, yet TCRdb's version contains in-frame clones alone and is incomplete. The data contain around 500,000 clones, 79% of them singletons. The sample was PBMCs. These receptors came from a woman aged 35 to 49 in good health. Some clones in this sample may be carry-over from other donors' samples. Each CDR3 is given with its conserved first and last residue. Each record gives: CDR3 DNA, CDR3 protein, D gene, clone size, J gene, V gene. The D gene is left open where the match is weak. Clone size appears in some rows only: once, few, many, or a class for an expanded clone.

TGTGCCAGCAGCGTCGGCAGATTTAATGAAAAACTGTTTTTT	CASSVGRFNEKLFF	-	-	TRBJ1-4	TRBV9
TGTGCCAGCAGCGTCGCGCAGGGGGTGGGTGAAAAACTGTTTTTT	CASSVAQGVGEKLFF	TRBD1	once	TRBJ1-4	TRBV9
TGTGCCAGCACGTCGGCGACAGGTTCGTATCAGCCCCAGCATTTT	CASTSATGSYQPQHF	-	-	TRBJ1-5	TRBV2
TGTGCCAGCAGTGTCAGACTAGCGGGAGGGCCGAGTGAAGAGACCCAGTACTTC	CASSVRLAGGPSEETQYF	TRBD2	-	TRBJ2-5	TRBV27
TGCGCCAGCAGCCTCAAGACGGCTAACTATGGCTACACCTTC	CASSLKTANYGYTF	-	-	TRBJ1-2	TRBV5-1
TGTGCCAGCAGCTTTACCAGGTCTAGCACAGATACGCAGTATTTT	CASSFTRSSTDTQYF	-	few	TRBJ2-3	TRBV11-2
TGTGCCTGGAGGCTCAGGGTTGGGGCGACCGGGGAGCTGTTTTTT	CAWRLRVGATGELFF	-	-	TRBJ2-2	TRBV30
TGTGCCACCAGCAGAGCCCTAGCCTACGAGCAGTACTTC	CATSRALAYEQYF	-	once	TRBJ2-7	TRBV15
TGTGCCAGCAGCGGGAGCGCGGGGGTGCAGTACTTC	CASSGSAGVQYF	TRBD2	-	TRBJ2-7	TRBV9
TGTGCCAGCAGTGAAGCCGATCCTAGCGGGATCTACAATGAGCAGTTCTTC	CASSEADPSGIYNEQFF	TRBD2	few	TRBJ2-1	TRBV6-1
TGTGCCAGCGCCGGGGCAGGGCATACCGATGAGCAGTTCTTC	CASAGAGHTDEQFF	-	-	TRBJ2-1	TRBV18
TGTGCCAGCTCATGGGAGGGGCGGAGCCCCTATGGCTACACCTTC	CASSWEGRSPYGYTF	-	-	TRBJ1-2	TRBV27
TGTGCCAGCAGCCCCACCAACTCTGGAAACACCATATATTTT	CASSPTNSGNTIYF	-	-	TRBJ1-3	TRBV7-3
TGTGCCAGCAGTCCCCACGGACAGGGGTACGAGCAGTACTTC	CASSPHGQGYEQYF	TRBD1	few	TRBJ2-7	TRBV28
TGTGCCAGCAGTTTGGACAGTCTATATGGCTACACCTTC	CASSLDSLYGYTF	-	-	TRBJ1-2	TRBV6-5
TGTGCCAGCAGTTTTGGACGTCGGGGTAATAACAATGAGCAGTTCTTC	CASSFGRRGNNNEQFF	-	few	TRBJ2-1	TRBV28
TGTGCCTGGAATTCCGGGGGCGATACGCAGTATTTT	CAWNSGGDTQYF	-	-	TRBJ2-3	TRBV30
TGCAGCGTTACGCGGACTGGCTACGAGCAGTACTTC	CSVTRTGYEQYF	-	-	TRBJ2-7	TRBV29-1
TGTGCCAGCAGCTCCGGACAGGGGGCGATTGGGGCCAACGTCCTGACTTTC	CASSSGQGAIGANVLTF	TRBD1	-	TRBJ2-6	TRBV7-3
TGTGCCAGCAGCACTTCGACAGGGAGGAGCGGCTACACCTTC	CASSTSTGRSGYTF	TRBD1	-	TRBJ1-2	TRBV6-5
TGTGCCAGCAGTGTTGGTCTAGAGGGCTACAATGAGCAGTTCTTC	CASSVGLEGYNEQFF	-	-	TRBJ2-1	TRBV2
TGTGCCACCAGCAGGGACCCTCAAGAGACCCAGTACTTC	CATSRDPQETQYF	-	once	TRBJ2-5	TRBV15
TGTGCCAGCAGCTATAACCGGGACAGGGATGACGAGCAGTACTTC	CASSYNRDRDDEQYF	TRBD1	-	TRBJ2-7	TRBV5-4
TGTGCCAGCAGACGGATGGGGGGCGCAGGGGACACTGAAGCTTTCTTT	CASRRMGGAGDTEAFF	-	-	TRBJ1-1	TRBV5-4
TGTGCCATCAGGCCGGGACTAGCAGAGACCCAGTACTTC	CAIRPGLAETQYF	TRBD2	once	TRBJ2-5	TRBV10-3
TGTGCCTGGAGTGGTGGCGCCTATGGCTACACCTTC	CAWSGGAYGYTF	-	-	TRBJ1-2	TRBV30
TGTGCCAGCAGCGTAGGGGGGACGTCTGGAAACACCATATATTTT	CASSVGGTSGNTIYF	-	-	TRBJ1-3	TRBV9
TGTGCCAGCAGCCCTTCCTCCTTAGTAGAGCAGTTCTTC	CASSPSSLVEQFF	-	-	TRBJ2-1	TRBV28
TGTGCCAGCAGCCCCCGGACTAGCGGGAGAGATACGCAGTATTTT	CASSPRTSGRDTQYF	TRBD2	-	TRBJ2-3	TRBV7-9
TGTGCCAGCAGCTTAGGGGACAGGGCCAGCACTGAAGCTTTCTTT	CASSLGDRASTEAFF	TRBD1	-	TRBJ1-1	TRBV7-9
TGTGCCAGCAGCTCTGGGAGGGGAGGCGACGAGCAGTACTTC	CASSSGRGGDEQYF	TRBD2	-	TRBJ2-7	TRBV7-2